The 16 T cell receptor beta chains below all came from one sample that was sequenced in a study of follicular helper T cells after annual influenza vaccination. This sample's time point: 2014-2015 season, pre-vaccination. Only in-frame clones appear in the TCRdb table, and some are missing; sequencing was by immunoSEQ multiplex PCR. The table includes about 27,000 clones, roughly 80% detected once. Material: CXCR5+ CD38- circulating T follicular helper cells from blood, obtained on the day of influenza vaccination. Indicated subset: circulating Tfh, non-naive CD4+CXCR5+PD-1+ (ICOS+CD38+ or ICOS-CD38-). The receptors stem from an adult who received the influenza vaccine.

The V gene is TRBV5-4, the J gene TRBJ2-7; D ambiguous. V shed 1 base and J shed 2 bases, with 10 bases lying between them. This CDR3 spans 14 amino acids. The germline gives CDR1 SGHNT, CDR2 YYREEE (reference sequence). CDR3 loop: CASSLQNRPYEQYF. The CDR3 DNA reads TGTGCCAGCAGCTTGCAGAACCGCCCCTACGAGCAGTACTTC.

The CDR3 region is CASSVDRALNSPLHF. CDR3 nucleotides: TGTGCCAGCAGCGTGGACAGAGCGTTGAATTCACCCCTCCACTTT. The chain recombines TRBV11-2 with TRBJ1-6; a possible D gene is TRBD1 (6 bases). The V end lost 5 bases, the J end lost 7 bases, and 15 bases lay between the germline ends. Germline CDR1 is SGHAT and CDR2 is FQNNGV. The CDR3 sequence is 15 residues long. Drawing the rest from reference TRBV11-2 and TRBJ1-6, the complete variable domain is EAGVAQSPRYKIIEKRQSVAFWCNPISGHATLYWYQQILGQGPKLLIQFQNNGVVDDSQLPKDRFSAERLKGVDSTLKIQPAKLEDSAVYLCASSVDRALNSPLHFGNGTRLTVT.

The V and J genes are TRBV14 and TRBJ2-7; perhaps TRBD1 as D (6 bases). V lost 3 bases to trimming and J lost 4 bases, with 13 bases between them. The germline V gene encodes CDR1 SGHDN and CDR2 FVKESK. The CDR3 sequence is 14 residues long. The CDR3 loop reads CASSQTTGKYEQYF. In DNA, the CDR3 is TGTGCCAGCAGCCAGACAACAGGGAAGTACGAGCAGTACTTC.

Details on this clone: The sample has other DNA sequences that encode this CDR3 too. V is TRBV28 and J is TRBJ2-7; maybe TRBD2 (5 bases). This CDR3 region has 12 residues. Germline assignment: CDR1 MDHEN and CDR2 SYDVKM. Trimming stripped 7 bases from V and 0 bases from J, with 7 bases between. DNA of the CDR3: TGTGCCAGCAAGGCGGGCTCCTACGAGCAGTACTTC. This codes for CASKAGSYEQYF.

This chain joins TRBV27 and TRBJ1-4, with 7 positions matching TRBD1. Germline values: CDR1 MNHEY, CDR2 SMNVEV (reference sequence). V dropped 5 bases and J dropped 4; count of bases not matched to a gene: 10. This CDR3 spans 16 amino acids. The CDR3 bases are TGTGCCAGCAGTCTCCGGACAGGTGCGGGTAATGAAAAACTGTTTTTT. It translates to CASSLRTGAGNEKLFF.

This chain uses TRBV6-1 with TRBJ2-2; 10 nucleotides agree with TRBD2. Germline-derived CDR1 and CDR2 are MNHNS and SASEGT. This CDR3 is 15 amino acids long. The V segment lost 6 bases and the J segment 4 bases; nucleotides outside the gene matches: 5. This chain's CDR3 is CASRLAGVPTGELFF. CDR3 coding DNA: TGTGCCAGCAGGCTAGCGGGAGTCCCCACCGGGGAGCTGTTTTTT.

The chain couples TRBV5-4 to TRBJ2-3; D possibly corresponds to TRBD1 (6 bases). V lost 2 bases and J 5 bases, leaving 9 bases between the germline ends. The CDR3 spans 13 residues. CDR1 is SGHNT and CDR2 is YYREEE in the germline V gene (reference sequence). CDR3 sequence reads: CASSLKGEDTQYF. As DNA, the CDR3 is TGTGCCAGCAGCTTAAAGGGGGAAGATACGCAGTATTTT.

The V and J genes are TRBV2 and TRBJ1-1; D is uncertain. The germline V gene has CDR1 SNHLY and CDR2 FYNNEI. V dropped 8 bases and J dropped 1 base, with 17 bases sitting between them. The CDR3 extends over 15 amino acids. The chain's CDR3 is CASGRSERKNTEAFF. The CDR3 nucleotides read TGTGCCAGCGGTAGGTCGGAGCGGAAGAACACTGAAGCTTTCTTT.

The genes are TRBV4-1 and TRBJ2-5; 7 bases agree with TRBD2. The CDR3 covers 17 residues. V dropped 1 base and J dropped 5; count of bases not matched to a gene: 13. Germline CDR1 MGHRA, CDR2 YSYEKL. The CDR3 loop is CASSQGRSTGGWETQYF. In DNA, the CDR3 is TGCGCCAGCAGCCAAGGCCGAAGTACCGGGGGGTGGGAGACCCAGTACTTC.

The genes are TRBV28 and TRBJ2-3; the match to TRBD1 covers 7 bases. Germline V gives CDR1 MDHEN, CDR2 SYDVKM. The CDR3 loop spans 13 amino acids. J was trimmed by 2 bases and V by 7 bases; bases with no gene match: 3. The CDR3 region is CASKGAATDTQYF. The CDR3 DNA is TGTGCCAGCAAGGGGGCGGCCACAGATACGCAGTATTTT.

The chain carries TRBV2 and TRBJ2-3; a weak D match, TRBD2 (7 bases). Germline assignment: CDR1 SNHLY and CDR2 FYNNEI. V lost 10 bases and J lost 2, with 22 bases in between. The CDR3 runs 16 residues. The CDR3 bases are TGTGCCACTACCGATCGTGGCGGGGGCCCCACAGATACGCAGTATTTT. It encodes CATTDRGGGPTDTQYF.

This rearrangement joins TRBV2 to TRBJ1-5, with 7 bases lining up with TRBD1. V was pared by 7 bases and J by 5 bases, with 5 bases of the junction left unmatched. The CDR3 sequence is 13 residues long. Germline loops: CDR1 SNHLY, CDR2 FYNNEI. As DNA, the CDR3 is TGTGCCAGCACTTTTACAGGGGATCAGCCCCAGCATTTT. It codes for CASTFTGDQPQHF.

This clone was counted between two and nine times. This chain uses TRBV6-5 with TRBJ2-7; tentative D call: TRBD2 (6 bases). Germline V gene sequence: CDR1 MNHEY, CDR2 SVGAGI. Trimming left V 6 bases short and J 3 bases short, with 15 bases between. The CDR3 loop spans 14 amino acids. The CDR3 protein is CASRPGGARYEQYF. The CDR3 nucleotides are TGTGCCAGCAGGCCCGGCGGGGCCCGCTACGAGCAGTACTTC.

The chain employs TRBV30 and TRBJ1-5; D is perhaps TRBD1 (5 bases). The ends were cut back, 0 bases at V and 0 bases at J, with 12 bases in the middle. The CDR3 loop spans 16 amino acids. Germline loops: CDR1 GTSNPN, CDR2 SVGIG (reference sequence). CDR3 sequence reads: CAWSVQRGTSNQPQHF. The CDR3 nucleotides are TGTGCCTGGAGTGTACAGCGGGGGACTAGCAATCAGCCCCAGCATTTT.

This chain connects TRBV29-1 to TRBJ2-3; D might be TRBD2 (5 bases). The V end was cut by 3 bases, the J end by 0 bases, with 7 bases between. This CDR3 contains 13 residues. Germline V gene sequence: CDR1 SQVTM, CDR2 ANQGSEA. In DNA form, the CDR3 reads TGCAGCGTTGAGGGAGCTAGCACAGATACGCAGTATTTT. Protein: CSVEGASTDTQYF.

The V and J genes are TRBV6-5 and TRBJ1-5; 11 bases fit TRBD1. Germline CDR1 MNHEY, CDR2 SVGAGI. Trimming took 7 bases from V and 6 from J; bases not matched to a gene: 8. CDR3 length: 15 residues. CDR3 protein: CASKGGQGVSQPQHF. CDR3 DNA sequence: TGTGCCAGCAAGGGGGGACAGGGGGTATCTCAGCCCCAGCATTTT.